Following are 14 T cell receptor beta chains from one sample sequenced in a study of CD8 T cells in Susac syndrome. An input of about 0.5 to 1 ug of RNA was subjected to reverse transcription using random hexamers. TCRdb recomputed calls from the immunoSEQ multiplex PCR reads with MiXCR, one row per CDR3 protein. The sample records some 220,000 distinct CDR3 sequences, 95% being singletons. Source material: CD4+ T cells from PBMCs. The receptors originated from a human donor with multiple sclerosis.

CDR3 in amino acids: CASSRDVFGYGYTF. The CDR3 nucleotides are TGTGCCAGCAGCCGGGACGTCTTCGGCTATGGCTACACCTTC. The gene calls are TRBV3-1 and TRBJ1-2; D may be TRBD1 (5 bases). There are 14 residues in the CDR3. Trimming took 4 bases from V and 4 from J, leaving 13 bases between them. Germline V gene data show CDR1 as LGHDT and CDR2 as YNNKEL (reference sequence).

The CDR3 region is CASSFGGANYGYTF. CDR3 coding DNA: TGTGCCAGCAGCTTTGGGGGAGCTAACTATGGCTACACCTTC. The chain employs TRBV7-2 and TRBJ1-2, with a possible D match to TRBD1 (5 bases). V gave up 3 bases and J gave up 0 bases, with 8 bases separating them. The CDR3 has 14 residues. CDR1 is SGHTA and CDR2 is FQGNSA in the germline V gene.

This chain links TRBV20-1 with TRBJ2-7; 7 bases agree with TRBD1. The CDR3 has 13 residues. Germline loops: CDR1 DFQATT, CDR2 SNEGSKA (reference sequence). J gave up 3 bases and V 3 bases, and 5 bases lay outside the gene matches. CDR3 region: CSARLQGIYEQYF. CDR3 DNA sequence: TGCAGTGCTAGGCTACAGGGGATCTACGAGCAGTACTTC.

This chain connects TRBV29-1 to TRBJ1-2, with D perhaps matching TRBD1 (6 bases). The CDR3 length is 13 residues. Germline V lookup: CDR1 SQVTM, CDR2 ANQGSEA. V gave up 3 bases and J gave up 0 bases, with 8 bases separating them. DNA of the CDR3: TGCAGCGTTGAGAAGGGGGCTAACTATGGCTACACCTTC. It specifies CSVEKGANYGYTF.

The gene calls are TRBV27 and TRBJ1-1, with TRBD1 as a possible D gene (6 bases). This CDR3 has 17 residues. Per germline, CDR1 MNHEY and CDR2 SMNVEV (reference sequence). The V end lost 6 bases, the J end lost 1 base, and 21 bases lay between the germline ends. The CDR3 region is CASSLQGPSTANTEAFF. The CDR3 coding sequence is TGTGCCAGCAGCCTACAGGGTCCTTCGACAGCGAACACTGAAGCTTTCTTT.

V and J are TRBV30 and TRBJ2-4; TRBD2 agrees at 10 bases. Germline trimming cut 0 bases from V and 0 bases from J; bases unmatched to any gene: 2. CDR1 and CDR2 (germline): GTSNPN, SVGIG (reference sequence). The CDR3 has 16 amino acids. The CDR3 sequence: CAWSVGLAEAKNIQYF. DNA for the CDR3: TGTGCCTGGAGTGTAGGACTAGCGGAAGCCAAAAACATTCAGTACTTC.

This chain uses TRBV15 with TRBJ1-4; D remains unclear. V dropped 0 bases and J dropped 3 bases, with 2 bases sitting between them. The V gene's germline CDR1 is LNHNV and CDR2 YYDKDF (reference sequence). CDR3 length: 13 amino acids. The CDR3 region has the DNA TGTGCCACCAGCAGAGATCCTAATGAAAAACTGTTTTTT. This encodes CATSRDPNEKLFF.

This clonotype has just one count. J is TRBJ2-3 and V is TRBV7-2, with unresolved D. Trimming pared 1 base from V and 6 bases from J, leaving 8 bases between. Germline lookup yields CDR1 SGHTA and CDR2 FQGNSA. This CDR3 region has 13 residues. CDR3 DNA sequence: TGTGCCAGCAGCTTAGTCCCGGTCGATACGCAGTATTTT. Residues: CASSLVPVDTQYF.

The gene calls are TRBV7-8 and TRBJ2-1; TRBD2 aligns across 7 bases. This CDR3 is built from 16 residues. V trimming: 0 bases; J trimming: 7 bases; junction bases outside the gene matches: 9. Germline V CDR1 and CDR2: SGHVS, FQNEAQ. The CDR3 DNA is TGTGCCAGCAGCTTAGCAAGGGCGGGAGTGAGAAATGAGCAGTTCTTC. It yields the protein CASSLARAGVRNEQFF.

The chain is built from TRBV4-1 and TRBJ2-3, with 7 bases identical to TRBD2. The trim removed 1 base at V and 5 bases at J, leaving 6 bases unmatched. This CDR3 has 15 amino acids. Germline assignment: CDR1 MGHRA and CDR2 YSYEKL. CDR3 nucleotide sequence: TGCGCCAGCAGCCAAGTATGGGCGGGAGTAGATACGCAGTATTTT. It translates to CASSQVWAGVDTQYF.

The chain's CDR3 is CASSRSGLGGNTEAFF. The CDR3 coding sequence is TGTGCCAGCAGTCGCAGCGGGTTAGGAGGGAATACTGAAGCTTTCTTT. V and J are TRBV12-3 or TRBV12-4 and TRBJ1-1, with D uncertain. Trimming pared 5 bases from V and 5 bases from J, leaving 21 bases between. This CDR3 contains 16 residues.

CDR3 bases: TGCAGCGTTGTTTTCCGGACAGGGACTCAAAGGAGCTCCTACAATGAGCAGTTCTTC. Translated: CSVVFRTGTQRSSYNEQFF. This chain connects TRBV29-1 to TRBJ2-1; 8 nucleotides line up with TRBD1. Germline V CDR1 and CDR2: SQVTM, ANQGSEA. The length of the CDR3 is 19 residues. Trimming took 4 bases from V and 0 from J; bases not matched to a gene: 17.

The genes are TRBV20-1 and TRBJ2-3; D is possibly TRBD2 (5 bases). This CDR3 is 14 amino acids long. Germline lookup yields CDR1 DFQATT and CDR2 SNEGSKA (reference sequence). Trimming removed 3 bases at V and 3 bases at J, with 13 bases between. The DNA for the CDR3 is TGCAGTGCTAGTTTCTCAGGAGGTACAGATACGCAGTATTTT. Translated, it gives CSASFSGGTDTQYF.

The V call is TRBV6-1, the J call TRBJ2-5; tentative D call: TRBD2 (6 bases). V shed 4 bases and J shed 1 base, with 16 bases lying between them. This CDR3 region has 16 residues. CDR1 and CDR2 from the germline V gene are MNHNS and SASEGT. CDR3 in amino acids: CASSGGLGGFQETQYF. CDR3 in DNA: TGTGCCAGCAGTGGCGGGCTCGGGGGATTCCAAGAGACCCAGTACTTC.